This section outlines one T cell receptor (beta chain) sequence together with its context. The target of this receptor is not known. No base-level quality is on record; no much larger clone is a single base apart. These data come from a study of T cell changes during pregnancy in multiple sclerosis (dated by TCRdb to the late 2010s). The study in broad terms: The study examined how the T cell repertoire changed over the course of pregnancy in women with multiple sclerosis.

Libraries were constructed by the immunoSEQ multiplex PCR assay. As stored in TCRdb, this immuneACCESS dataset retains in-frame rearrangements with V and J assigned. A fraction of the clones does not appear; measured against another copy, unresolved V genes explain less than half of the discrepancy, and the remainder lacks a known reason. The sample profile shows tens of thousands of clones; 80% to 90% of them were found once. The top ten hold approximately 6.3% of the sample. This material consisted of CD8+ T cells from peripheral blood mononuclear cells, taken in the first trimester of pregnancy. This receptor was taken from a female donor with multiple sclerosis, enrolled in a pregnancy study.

The DNA reads as follows: TGTGCCAGCAGTTTAGCGGGAGGGCGAGGAGATACGCAGTATTTT. Translation gives CASSLAGGRGDTQYF. This sequence uses TRBV27 and TRBJ2-3, and 9 junction bases match TRBD2. The cysteine opens and the phenylalanine closes a CDR3 of 15 amino acids. Solely the CDR3 DNA is kept, with 45 bases framed from the first base. V trim: 2 bases; J trim: 5 bases; unmatched bases: 5. CDR1 and CDR2, per the germline V gene (reference sequence), are MNHEY and SMNVEV.